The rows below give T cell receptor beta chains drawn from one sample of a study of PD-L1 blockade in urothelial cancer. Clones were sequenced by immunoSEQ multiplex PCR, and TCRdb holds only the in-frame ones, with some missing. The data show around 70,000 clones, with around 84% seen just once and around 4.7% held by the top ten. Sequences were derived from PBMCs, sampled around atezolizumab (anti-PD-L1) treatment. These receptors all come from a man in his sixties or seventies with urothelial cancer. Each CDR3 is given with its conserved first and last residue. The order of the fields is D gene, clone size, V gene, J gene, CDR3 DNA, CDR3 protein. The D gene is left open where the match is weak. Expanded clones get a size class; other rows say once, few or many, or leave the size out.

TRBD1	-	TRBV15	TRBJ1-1	TGTGCCACCAGATCGGACAGGGTGAACACTGAAGCTTTCTTT	CATRSDRVNTEAFF
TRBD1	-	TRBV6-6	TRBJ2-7	TGTGCCAGCGCGGACAGGCAATACTACGAGCAGTACTTC	CASADRQYYEQYF
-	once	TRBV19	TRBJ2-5	TGTGCCAGTAGCCTGGGGGCAGTCGTTCAAGAGACCCAGTACTTC	CASSLGAVVQETQYF
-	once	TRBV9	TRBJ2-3	TGTGCCAGCAGCGTAGGGGCGGGGAGTGGTACAGATACGCAGTATTTT	CASSVGAGSGTDTQYF
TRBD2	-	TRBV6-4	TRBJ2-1	TGTGCCAGCAGGAGGGCGGGTTCCGGGGGGGGCTCCTACAATGAGCAGTTCTTC	CASRRAGSGGGSYNEQFF
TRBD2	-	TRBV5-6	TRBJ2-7	TGTGCCAGCAGCGTAGCTAGCGGGCTCTACGAGCAGTACTTC	CASSVASGLYEQYF
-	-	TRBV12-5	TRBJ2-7	TGTGCTAGTGGTCCCTCGGGAGCCCCGGCCTACGAGCAGTACTTC	CASGPSGAPAYEQYF
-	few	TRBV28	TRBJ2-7	TGTGCCAGCAGTTTTATATCCTCCGAGCAGTACTTC	CASSFISSEQYF
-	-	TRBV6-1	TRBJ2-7	TGTGCCAGCAGACTAGCCTCCTTTGACGAGCAGTACTTC	CASRLASFDEQYF
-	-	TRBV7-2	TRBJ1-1	TGTGCCAGCAGCTTAGTACTCAGGCAAGAAGCTTTCTTT	CASSLVLRQEAFF
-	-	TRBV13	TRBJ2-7	TGTGCCAGCAGCCAAAACTACGAGCAGTACTTC	CASSQNYEQYF
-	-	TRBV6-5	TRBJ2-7	TGTGCCAGCAGGTCACTCCCAAGGGGATACTACGAGCAGTACTTC	CASRSLPRGYYEQYF
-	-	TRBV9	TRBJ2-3	TGTGCCAGCACCTGGGGGGAAAGCACAGATACGCAGTATTTT	CASTWGESTDTQYF
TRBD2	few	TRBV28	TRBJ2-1	TGTGCCAGCAGGCGAGCGGGAGTAAGATACAATGAGCAGTTCTTC	CASRRAGVRYNEQFF
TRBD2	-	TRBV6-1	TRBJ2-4	TGTGCCAGCAGTGACCCGGGAGGAAACATTCAGTACTTC	CASSDPGGNIQYF
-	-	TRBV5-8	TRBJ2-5	TGTGCCAGCAGCTTGGAGCCGACCCAGTACTTC	CASSLEPTQYF
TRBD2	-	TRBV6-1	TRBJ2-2	TGTGCCAGCAGTGATGCTAGCGGGACCGGGGAGCTGTTTTTT	CASSDASGTGELFF
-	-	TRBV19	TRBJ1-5	TGTGCCAGTACTAAAGGACAGTATAGCAATCAGCCCCAGCATTTT	CASTKGQYSNQPQHF
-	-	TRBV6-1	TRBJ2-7	TGTGCCAGCCGGACACCCGGAGTCGAGCAGTACTTC	CASRTPGVEQYF
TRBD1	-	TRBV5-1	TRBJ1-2	TGCGCCAGCAGCTTGGGACAGGGGGATGGCTACACCTTC	CASSLGQGDGYTF
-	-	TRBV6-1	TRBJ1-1	TGTGCCAGCAGTGCCCGGGACATAGGAGCTTTCTTT	CASSARDIGAFF
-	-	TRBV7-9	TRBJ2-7	TGTGCCAGCAGCTTAGGCGCGAGCTCCTACGAGCAGTACTTC	CASSLGASSYEQYF
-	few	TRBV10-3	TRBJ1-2	TGTGCCATCAGTTCGGACAGTACTAGAACTCACGGCTACACCTTC	CAISSDSTRTHGYTF